A single sample gave rise to the 18 T cell receptor beta chains below, sequenced in a study of T-cell reconstitution after alpha-beta-depleted transplantation in children. Unique molecular identifiers were incorporated when the TCRbeta library was constructed. TCRdb called the PCR reads again in MiXCR, with one record for every CDR3 protein. The sample has hundreds of thousands of distinct CDR3 sequences; more than 20% are singletons. Material: PBMCs, mostly from graft donor cells, obtained 360 days after TCRalphabeta/CD19-depleted stem cell transplant. These receptors came from a boy less than two years old who had a stem cell transplant for acute myeloid leukemia, so the T cells may come from the graft donor.

This chain links TRBV6-2 or TRBV6-3 with TRBJ1-5, with no clear D. V was pared by 0 bases and J by 4 bases, with 4 bases between. This CDR3 spans 13 amino acids. CDR1 is MNHEY and CDR2 is SVGEGT in the germline V gene. The CDR3 sequence is CASSYSRNQPQHF. CDR3 in DNA: TGTGCCAGCAGTTACTCGAGGAATCAGCCCCAGCATTTT.

This clonotype turned up a few times. The genes are TRBV6-6 and TRBJ2-7; 7 nucleotides align to TRBD1. CDR1 is MNHNY and CDR2 is SVGAGI in the germline V gene (reference sequence). V lost 6 bases, J lost 6 bases, and 5 bases stayed unmatched. This CDR3 comprises 12 residues. The chain's CDR3 is CASRRQGCEQYV. DNA of the CDR3: TGTGCCAGCAGGCGACAGGGATGCGAGCAGTACGTC.

This clonotype was counted many times. The chain combines TRBV29-1 with TRBJ1-1; no definite D call. The length of the CDR3 is 12 residues. Germline V lookup: CDR1 SQVTM, CDR2 ANQGSEA. Trimming pared 6 bases from V and 7 bases from J, leaving 15 bases between. CDR3 loop: CSVVAPTGEAFF. CDR3 nucleotides: TGCAGCGTGGTCGCCCCAACGGGTGAAGCTTTCTTT.

This clonotype was observed many times. The V and J genes are TRBV3-1 and TRBJ2-3; no definite D call. Germline-derived CDR1 and CDR2 are LGHDT and YNNKEL (reference sequence). The CDR3 contains 13 residues. The V gene lost 1 base and the J gene lost 5 bases, with 7 bases spanning the gap. The CDR3 region has the DNA TGTGCCAGCAGCCAAGCAGTCAGAGATACGCAGTATTTT. This translates into CASSQAVRDTQYF.

This chain joins TRBV4-3 and TRBJ2-1, with 13 bases aligning to TRBD2. The CDR3 length is 17 residues. Trimming took 0 bases from V and 3 from J; bases not matched to a gene: 2. Germline-derived CDR1 and CDR2 are LGHNA and YSLEER. CDR3 loop: CASSQDRTSGGYNEQFF. CDR3 DNA: TGCGCCAGCAGCCAAGATCGGACTAGCGGGGGCTACAATGAGCAGTTCTTC.

This clonotype has a handful of counts. The J gene is TRBJ2-7, the V gene TRBV28; D is undetermined. CDR3 length equals 14 residues. Trimming took off 3 bases at V and 1 base at J, with 10 bases between the two ends. The germline CDR1 and CDR2 sequences are MDHEN and SYDVKM. The CDR3 spells CASSLGSLSYEQYV. The CDR3, as DNA: TGTGCCAGCAGTTTGGGCAGCCTATCCTACGAGCAGTACGTC.

There are many counts of this clonotype. V is TRBV27 and J is TRBJ2-7; no clear D gene. The CDR3 is 14 amino acids. V lost 6 bases to trimming and J lost 6 bases, with 18 bases between them. Germline V gives CDR1 MNHEY, CDR2 SMNVEV (reference sequence). The CDR3 reads CASSKASSTREQYF. In DNA, the CDR3 is TGTGCCAGCAGCAAAGCTTCTAGTACCCGCGAGCAGTACTTC.

The chain joins TRBV20-1 to TRBJ2-3; the D gene is possibly TRBD2 (5 bases). Germline lookup yields CDR1 DFQATT and CDR2 SNEGSKA (reference sequence). CDR3 length equals 14 residues. Written as DNA, the CDR3 is TGCAGCTATGCTAGCCATGAAGGAGCAGATACGCAGTATTTT. This gives the protein CSYASHEGADTQYF.

This clonotype was detected only a few times. V is TRBV12-3 or TRBV12-4 and J is TRBJ2-3; D tentatively reads TRBD1 or TRBD2 (6 bases each). V was shortened by 7 bases and J by 0 bases, with 14 bases between the two germline ends. The CDR3 is 15 amino acids. The CDR3 sequence: CASTHGGFSTDTQYF. CDR3 DNA sequence: TGTGCCAGCACTCACGGGGGCTTCAGCACAGATACGCAGTATTTT.

The sample holds many counts of this clonotype. The J gene is TRBJ2-5, the V gene TRBV20-1; D remains ambiguous. V was cut by 3 bases and J by 2 bases, with 16 bases left in between. Germline CDR1 reads DFQATT; CDR2 reads SNEGSKA (reference sequence). CDR3 size: 15 residues. In nucleotides, the CDR3 is TGCAGTGCTAGGCTGCTACCAGAAATACAAGAGACCCAGTACTTC. Encoded protein: CSARLLPEIQETQYF.

This clonotype was counted at least ten times. This rearrangement joins TRBV20-1 to TRBJ2-1; 10 nucleotides agree with TRBD2. V trimming: 3 bases; J trimming: 4 bases; junction bases outside the gene matches: 6. Per the germline V gene, CDR1 is DFQATT and CDR2 is SNEGSKA (reference sequence). CDR3 length: 15 residues. The CDR3 DNA reads as TGCAGTGCTAGTGGAGAGACTAGCGGGTACAATGAGCAGTTCTTC. Amino acid sequence: CSASGETSGYNEQFF.

The chain links TRBV11-2 to TRBJ2-2; D perhaps matches TRBD1 (6 bases). Germline CDR1 is SGHAT and CDR2 is FQNNGV. Between the trimmed V and J ends, which lost 8 bases and 1 base, there was a span of 14 bases. The CDR3 loop spans 15 amino acids. For the CDR3, the DNA is TGTGCCAGCGGCCTGGGGGCGGAGAACACCGGGGAGCTGTTTTTT. Protein sequence: CASGLGAENTGELFF.

This clonotype was picked up many times. The J gene is TRBJ2-3, the V gene TRBV5-5; 7 positions match TRBD2. Germline CDR1 is SGHKS and CDR2 is YYEKEE (reference sequence). V shed 4 bases and J 6 bases; nucleotides not matched to a gene: 5. This CDR3 contains 13 residues. The CDR3 DNA reads TGTGCCAGCAGCAGGGAGGGGCCGGATACGCAGTATTTT. Translating gives CASSREGPDTQYF.

This clonotype was found once. The rearrangement uses TRBV7-7 and TRBJ2-3; 9 nucleotides agree with TRBD2. CDR3 length: 14 residues. V shed 5 bases, J shed 5 bases, and the junction held 5 bases outside the gene matches. The germline gives CDR1 SSHAT, CDR2 FNYEAQ (reference sequence). CDR3: CASSEGLAVDTQYF. The DNA of the CDR3 is TGTGCCAGCAGCGAGGGACTAGCAGTAGATACGCAGTATTTT.

This clonotype was recorded a few times. V usage is TRBV2 and J usage is TRBJ2-1; 10 bases are a match to TRBD1. Germline values: CDR1 SNHLY, CDR2 FYNNEI. V was pared by 7 bases and J by 7 bases, with 10 bases of the junction left unmatched. The CDR3 totals 15 residues. The DNA for the CDR3 is TGTGCCAGCATGCCCTCGACAGGGGGCAAAAATGAGCAGTTCTTC. This sequence encodes CASMPSTGGKNEQFF.

The chain combines TRBV6-5 with TRBJ2-2, with TRBD2 identical over 9 bases. The J segment lost 1 base and the V segment lost 2 bases, leaving 2 bases of the junction unmatched. The germline V gene has CDR1 MNHEY and CDR2 SVGAGI. The CDR3 is made up of 16 amino acids. The CDR3 bases are TGTGCCAGCAGTTACGAGCGGGGGGAGAACACCGGGGAGCTGTTTTTT. Translation gives CASSYERGENTGELFF.

This chain links TRBV6-4 with TRBJ2-3, with a weak D call TRBD1 (5 bases). Per the germline V gene, CDR1 is MRHNA and CDR2 is SNTAGT. This CDR3 spans 13 amino acids. V lost 2 bases and J 5 bases, leaving 8 bases between the germline ends. The CDR3 DNA reads as TGTGCCAGCAGTGACAGGGGCGGAGATACGCAGTATTTT. Translating gives CASSDRGGDTQYF.

This rearrangement joins TRBV25-1 to TRBJ1-6; a possible D gene is TRBD1 (6 bases). The CDR3 has 14 amino acids. V was pared by 0 bases and J by 9 bases, with 9 bases between. Germline V CDR1 and CDR2: MGHDK, SYGVNS. The CDR3 DNA is TGTGCCAGCAGTGAATATCAGGGGAGTTCACCCCTCCACTTT. Its translation is CASSEYQGSSPLHF. Full variable domain (outside the CDR3, taken from reference TRBV25-1 and TRBJ1-6): EADIYQTPRYLVIGTGKKITLECSQTMGHDKMYWYQQDPGMELHLIHYSYGVNSTEKGDLSSESTVSRIRTEHFPLTLESARPSHTSQYLCASSEYQGSSPLHFGNGTRLTVT.